A selection of T cell receptor beta chains follows, all from one sample in a study of cytomegalovirus exposure and HLA in healthy donors. The repertoire was sequenced with immunoSEQ multiplex PCR; TCRdb's copy has only in-frame clones and lacks some. The table shows 150,000 to 250,000 clones, with around 83% occurring only once. The sample comprised PBMCs. Receptor source: a woman aged 45-59 years in good health and CMV-seropositive. CDR3s include the opening cysteine and the closing phenylalanine or tryptophan. The D gene is left open where the match is weak.

v_call,j_call,d_call,cdr3_aa
TRBV9,TRBJ2-1,TRBD2,CASSPGTRNEQFF
TRBV4-2,TRBJ2-1,.,CASSQEAISGHHNEQFF
TRBV14,TRBJ2-1,.,CASSQTQGWDEQFF
TRBV7-2,TRBJ1-2,TRBD1,CASSPGTGRNYGYTF
TRBV7-2,TRBJ2-1,TRBD2,CASSSQRDVGEQFF
TRBV28,TRBJ2-4,TRBD1,CASADRVQNIQYF
TRBV5-1,.,TRBD2,CASSSLSLAGGYEQYF
TRBV28,TRBJ1-2,.,CASRPSGNYGYTF
TRBV23-1,TRBJ2-7,TRBD1,CASSRKGTGAYYEQYF
TRBV15,TRBJ2-7,.,CATSRDVSNESEQYF